This entry concerns a single T cell receptor beta chain. Its matching antigen is unknown. These data come from a study of T cells in Graves' hyperthyroidism and ophthalmopathy. Study results and limitations: Blood also contained most expanded thyroid clonotypes above 0.001. It was a median about 6.5 months before onset that the model predicted ophthalmopathy. Researchers report that a 13 V-J model separated ophthalmopathy from stable hyperthyroidism.

For the diagnoses, clinical symptoms, serum thyroxine and TRAb, thyroid ultrasound and orbital computed tomography were used. Trimming shortened V by 8 bases and J by 6 bases, and 13 bases separated the two germline ends. There are 13 residues in the CDR3. TCR beta CDR3 sequences were amplified from RNA transcripts. HTBI primers were the set used in a first-round RT-PCR of the TCR CDR3. TCRdb recomputed calls from the multiplex PCR reads with MiXCR, one row per CDR3 protein. The profile shows around 600,000 distinct CDR3 sequences, about 45% of them singletons. The sequence was obtained from an adult man with Graves' disease, either hyperthyroidism or ophthalmopathy (not recorded which). J is TRBJ1-4 and V is TRBV12-3 or TRBV12-4; no firm D call. Sequences were obtained from peripheral blood or thyroid tissue (not recorded which). CDR3 sequence: CASFRTEDEKLFF. The CDR3 bases are TGTGCCAGCTTCCGTACAGAAGATGAAAAACTGTTTTTT.